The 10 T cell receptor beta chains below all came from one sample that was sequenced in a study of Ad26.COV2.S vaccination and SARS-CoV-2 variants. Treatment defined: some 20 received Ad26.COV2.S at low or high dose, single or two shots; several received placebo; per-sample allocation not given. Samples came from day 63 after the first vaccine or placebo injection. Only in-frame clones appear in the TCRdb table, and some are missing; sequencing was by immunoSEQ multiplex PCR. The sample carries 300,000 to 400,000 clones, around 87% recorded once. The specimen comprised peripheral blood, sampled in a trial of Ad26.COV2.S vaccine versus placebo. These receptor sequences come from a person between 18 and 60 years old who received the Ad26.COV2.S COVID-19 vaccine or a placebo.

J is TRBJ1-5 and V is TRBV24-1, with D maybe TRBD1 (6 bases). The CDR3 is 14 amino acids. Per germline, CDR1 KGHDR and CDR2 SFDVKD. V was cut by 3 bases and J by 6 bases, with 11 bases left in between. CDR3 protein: CATSDNRVAQPQHF. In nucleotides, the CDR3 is TGTGCCACCAGTGATAACAGGGTGGCTCAGCCCCAGCATTTT.

The CDR3 DNA reads TGTGCCTGGAGTGGGGGGACGGGAATCTACAATGAGCAGTTCTTC. Translated: CAWSGGTGIYNEQFF. The chain combines TRBV30 with TRBJ2-1; D may correspond to TRBD1 or TRBD2 (5 bases each). The CDR3 covers 15 residues. Trimming removed 1 base from V and 3 bases from J, with 13 bases in between. The germline CDR1 and CDR2 sequences are GTSNPN and SVGIG (reference sequence). Full variable domain (remainder filled in from reference TRBV30 and TRBJ2-1): SQTIHQWPATLVQPVGSPLSLECTVEGTSNPNLYWYRQAAGRGLQLLFYSVGIGQISSEVPQNLSASRPQDRQFILSSKKLLLSDSGFYLCAWSGGTGIYNEQFFGPGTRLTVL.

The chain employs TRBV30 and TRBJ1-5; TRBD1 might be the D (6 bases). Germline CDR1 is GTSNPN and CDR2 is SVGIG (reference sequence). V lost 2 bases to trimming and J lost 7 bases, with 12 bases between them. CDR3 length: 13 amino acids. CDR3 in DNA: TGTGCCTGGAGTATGGCAGGGGAACAGCCCCAGCATTTT. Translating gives CAWSMAGEQPQHF. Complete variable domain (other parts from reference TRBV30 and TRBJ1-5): SQTIHQWPATLVQPVGSPLSLECTVEGTSNPNLYWYRQAAGRGLQLLFYSVGIGQISSEVPQNLSASRPQDRQFILSSKKLLLSDSGFYLCAWSMAGEQPQHFGDGTRLSIL.

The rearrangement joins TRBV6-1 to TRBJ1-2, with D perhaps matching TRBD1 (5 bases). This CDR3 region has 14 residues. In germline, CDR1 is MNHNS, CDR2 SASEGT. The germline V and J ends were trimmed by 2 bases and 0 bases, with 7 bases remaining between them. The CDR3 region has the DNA TGTGCCAGCAGTGAAATGACAGCTAACTATGGCTACACCTTC. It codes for CASSEMTANYGYTF.

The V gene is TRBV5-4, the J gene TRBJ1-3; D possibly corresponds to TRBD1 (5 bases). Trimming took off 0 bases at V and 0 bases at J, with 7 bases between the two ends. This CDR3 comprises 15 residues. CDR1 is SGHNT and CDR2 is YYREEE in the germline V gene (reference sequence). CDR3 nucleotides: TGTGCCAGCAGCTTGGGGACACACTCTGGAAACACCATATATTTT. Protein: CASSLGTHSGNTIYF.

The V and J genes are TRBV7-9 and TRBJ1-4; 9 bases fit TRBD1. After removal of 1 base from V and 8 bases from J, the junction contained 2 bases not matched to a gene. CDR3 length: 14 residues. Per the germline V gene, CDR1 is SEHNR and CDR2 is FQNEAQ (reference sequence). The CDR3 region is CASSLGTGVEKLFF. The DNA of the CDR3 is TGTGCCAGCAGCTTAGGGACAGGGGTGGAAAAACTGTTTTTT.

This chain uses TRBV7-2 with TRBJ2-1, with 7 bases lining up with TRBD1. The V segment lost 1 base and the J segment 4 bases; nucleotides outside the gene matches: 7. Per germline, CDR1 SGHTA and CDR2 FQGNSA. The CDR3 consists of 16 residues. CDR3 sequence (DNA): TGTGCCAGCAGCTTAGACCTTGGGACAGCTTACAATGAGCAGTTCTTC. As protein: CASSLDLGTAYNEQFF.

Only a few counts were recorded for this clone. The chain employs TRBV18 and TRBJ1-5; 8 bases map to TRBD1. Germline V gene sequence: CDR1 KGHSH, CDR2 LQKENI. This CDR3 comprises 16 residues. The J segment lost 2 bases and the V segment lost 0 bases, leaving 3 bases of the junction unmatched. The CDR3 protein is CASSPPTGEGNQPQHF. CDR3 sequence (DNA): TGTGCCAGCTCACCACCGACAGGGGAAGGCAATCAGCCCCAGCATTTT.

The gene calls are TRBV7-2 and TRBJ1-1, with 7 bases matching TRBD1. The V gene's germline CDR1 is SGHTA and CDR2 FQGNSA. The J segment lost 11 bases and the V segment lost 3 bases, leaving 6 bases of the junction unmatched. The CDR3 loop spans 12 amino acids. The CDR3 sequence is CASSLRGRGAFF. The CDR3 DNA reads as TGTGCCAGCAGCTTGAGGGGGCGCGGGGCTTTCTTT.

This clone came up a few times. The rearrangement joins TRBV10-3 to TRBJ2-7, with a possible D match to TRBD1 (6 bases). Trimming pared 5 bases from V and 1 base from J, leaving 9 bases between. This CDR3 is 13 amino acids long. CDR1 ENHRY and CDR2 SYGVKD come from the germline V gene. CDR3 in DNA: TGTGCCATCAGTCCCAGGGGTTCCTACGAGCAGTACTTC. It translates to CAISPRGSYEQYF.